This T cell receptor (beta chain) was captured by sequencing in a study of blood T cell repertoires in COVID-19. Looking at the study overall: Donors in the United States, Italy and Spain gave samples during acute or convalescent COVID-19. T cells, B-cell-depleted T cells, or PBMCs supplied cDNA or gDNA.

The table came from immunoSEQ multiplex PCR; TCRdb's copy has only in-frame clones and leaves some out. This table has around 100,000 clones, roughly 90% appearing once. This CDR3 has 15 residues. V dropped 6 bases and J dropped 2 bases, with 17 bases sitting between them. Germline V gives CDR1 SGHTA, CDR2 FQGNSA. The clonotype was recovered from a young man in a cohort sampled during active COVID-19. The chain links TRBV7-2 to TRBJ2-7; D may be TRBD2 (7 bases). Sequencing was done on a sample of peripheral blood. The CDR3 loop is CASRIGRGHTYEQYF. CDR3 in DNA: TGTGCCAGCAGGATAGGGCGGGGGCATACCTACGAGCAGTACTTC.